The T cell receptor beta chain described here comes from a study of early T cells in non-severe SARS-CoV-2 infection. Study information: Sequencing was performed on bulk RNA from unsorted whole blood, leaving chains unpaired. Study-level findings and limits: Comparison of clonotypes with VDJdb favored anti-spike CD8 responses while missing private and CD4 specificities.

V dropped 4 bases and J dropped 4; count of bases not matched to a gene: 11. The CDR3 contains 17 residues. Germline V gene sequence: CDR1 KGHSH, CDR2 LQKENI. Unique molecular identifiers were affixed to single, distinct cDNA molecules. From the 5' RACE reads, TCRdb called clonotypes with MiXCR, one entry per CDR3 protein. This table holds about 37,000 distinct CDR3 sequences, 7.5% to 9% found once. On this clonotype: Its antigen is not known.

The chain employs TRBV18 and TRBJ2-1; 9 bases fit TRBD1. The source of this sequence is an adult who was a healthcare worker with PCR-confirmed SARS-CoV-2 infection or an uninfected control (not recorded which). Material: whole blood, obtained at baseline. The CDR3 here is CASSQLSSGTGYNEQFF. As DNA, the CDR3 is TGTGCCAGCTCACAACTATCCTCCGGGACAGGGTACAATGAGCAGTTCTTC.